This TCR beta chain was observed in a study of OX40 agonist ivuxolimab in advanced cancers. Whole-study context: Every 2 weeks, patients got intravenous ivuxolimab at one of six dose levels (0.01-10 mg/kg). At 82.7% male, the cohort had a mean age of about 60 years, ranging from about 23 to 79. The study's findings and limits: Mean expanded clone counts were higher in CD8+ than CD4+ T cells.

CDR1 and CDR2 from the germline V gene are SNHLY and FYNNEI. The CDR3 has 12 amino acids. Trimming removed 7 bases from V and 2 bases from J, with 9 bases in between. Generated by immunoSEQ multiplex PCR, the TCRdb table keeps only in-frame clones and is missing some. The sample gives approximately 61,000 clones, nearly 90% of which show up once; about 1.3% is in the top ten. Concerning this clone: Its target is unknown.

The rearrangement uses TRBV2 and TRBJ2-7; D gene ambiguous. The source of this sequence is an adult with an advanced solid tumor such as melanoma, head and neck, liver or kidney cancer. Sequenced material: CD4+ or CD8+ T cells sorted from blood, taken in a trial of the OX40 agonist ivuxolimab. CDR3 nucleotide sequence: TGTGCCAGCACGGAAACCACCTACGAGCAGTACTTC. It yields the protein CASTETTYEQYF.